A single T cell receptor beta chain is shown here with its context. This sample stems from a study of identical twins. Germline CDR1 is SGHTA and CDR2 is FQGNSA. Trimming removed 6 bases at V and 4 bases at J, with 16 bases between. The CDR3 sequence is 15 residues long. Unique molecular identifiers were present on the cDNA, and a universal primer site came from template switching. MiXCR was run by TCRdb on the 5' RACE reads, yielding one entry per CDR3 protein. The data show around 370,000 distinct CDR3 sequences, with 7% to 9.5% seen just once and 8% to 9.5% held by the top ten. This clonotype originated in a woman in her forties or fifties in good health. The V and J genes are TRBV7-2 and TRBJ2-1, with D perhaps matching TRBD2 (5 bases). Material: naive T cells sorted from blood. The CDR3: CASRTKGLEYNEQFF. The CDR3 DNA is TGTGCCAGCAGGACGAAAGGACTGGAATACAATGAGCAGTTCTTC.